A single sample gave rise to the 25 T cell receptor beta chains below, sequenced in a study of cytomegalovirus exposure and HLA in healthy donors. Clones were sequenced by immunoSEQ multiplex PCR, and TCRdb holds only the in-frame ones, with some missing. The sample has 250,000 or so clones; about 87% are singletons. Sequenced input: PBMCs. Receptor source: a man between 18 and 35 years old in good health and CMV-seronegative.

The chain uses TRBV7-9 and TRBJ1-2; D gene uncertain. The V gene's germline CDR1 is SEHNR and CDR2 FQNEAQ (reference sequence). The ends were cut back, 5 bases at V and 1 base at J, with 8 bases in the middle. This CDR3 has 13 amino acids. The CDR3 spells CASSPPLNYGYTF. In nucleotides, the CDR3 is TGTGCCAGCAGCCCCCCCCTTAACTATGGCTACACCTTC.

This clone was seen just once. The chain uses TRBV5-1 and TRBJ2-1; D gene ambiguous. The germline V gene has CDR1 SGHRS and CDR2 YFSETQ. Trimming removed 0 bases at V and 6 bases at J, with 10 bases between. There are 14 residues in the CDR3. The CDR3 is CASSLDFYPNEQFF. The CDR3, as DNA: TGCGCCAGCAGCTTGGACTTTTACCCCAATGAGCAGTTCTTC.

The rearrangement links TRBV30 to TRBJ2-3; possibly TRBD1 for D (6 bases). The CDR3 is 13 amino acids. The germline CDR1 and CDR2 sequences are GTSNPN and SVGIG (reference sequence). V was trimmed by 2 bases and J by 1 base, leaving 7 bases between them. The CDR3 sequence is CAWSQGRTDTQYF. The CDR3 DNA follows: TGTGCCTGGAGTCAGGGGCGCACAGATACGCAGTATTTT. Combining the CDR3 with reference TRBV30 and TRBJ2-3 gives the whole variable domain SQTIHQWPATLVQPVGSPLSLECTVEGTSNPNLYWYRQAAGRGLQLLFYSVGIGQISSEVPQNLSASRPQDRQFILSSKKLLLSDSGFYLCAWSQGRTDTQYFGPGTRLTVL.

The chain combines TRBV28 with TRBJ1-2, with D possibly TRBD1 on 5 matching bases. V lost 4 bases, J lost 7 bases, and 7 bases lay in between. The CDR3 is made up of 11 amino acids. Germline V CDR1 and CDR2: MDHEN, SYDVKM. CDR3 DNA sequence: TGTGCCAGCAGTTCAGGGTCTGGCTACACCTTC. The encoded protein is CASSSGSGYTF.

This clone was detected a few times. The V gene is TRBV5-4, the J gene TRBJ2-3; no definite D call. Germline CDR1 and CDR2: SGHNT and YYREEE (reference sequence). The CDR3 runs 16 residues. The ends were cut back, 0 bases at V and 0 bases at J, with 11 bases in the middle. In DNA, the CDR3 is TGTGCCAGCAGCTTGGTACAGTCTTCTAGCACAGATACGCAGTATTTT. Its protein is CASSLVQSSSTDTQYF.

The V call is TRBV7-2, the J call TRBJ2-1, with a possible D match to TRBD2 (6 bases). Germline CDR1 SGHTA, CDR2 FQGNSA. V lost 3 bases, J lost 8 bases, and 14 bases lay in between. The CDR3 loop spans 14 amino acids. In DNA form, the CDR3 reads TGTGCCAGCAGCTTTGGGGCGGGGTGGTATGAGCAGTTCTTC. It translates to CASSFGAGWYEQFF.

The chain carries TRBV5-4 and TRBJ2-7, with D perhaps matching TRBD2 (6 bases). The CDR3 is 14 residues long. From germline, CDR1 is SGHNT and CDR2 YYREEE (reference sequence). The V end was cut by 5 bases, the J end by 4 bases, with 16 bases between. The CDR3 reads CASSNALAVYEQYF. As DNA, the CDR3 is TGTGCCAGCAGTAACGCACTAGCAGTTTACGAGCAGTACTTC.

The J gene is TRBJ1-5, the V gene TRBV27; possible D gene TRBD1, 5 bases. This CDR3 comprises 14 residues. Germline V gene lookup returns CDR1 MNHEY and CDR2 SMNVEV (reference sequence). Trimming stripped 3 bases from V and 5 bases from J, with 11 bases between. In nucleotides, the CDR3 is TGTGCCAGCAGTTTTGGGGGGGGATATCAGCCCCAGCATTTT. It is translated as CASSFGGGYQPQHF.

This CDR3 reads CASTGGRHEQFF. Written as DNA, the CDR3 is TGTGCCAGCACCGGCGGGAGGCATGAGCAGTTCTTC. The V gene is TRBV25-1, the J gene TRBJ2-1, with 8 nucleotides matching TRBD2. The CDR3 runs 12 residues. Germline CDR1 reads MGHDK; CDR2 reads SYGVNS. V was pared by 7 bases and J by 8 bases, with 4 bases of the junction left unmatched.

The V call is TRBV7-6, the J call TRBJ2-2, with a tentative D call TRBD1 (5 bases). This CDR3 contains 15 residues. Germline CDR1 is SGHVS and CDR2 is FNYEAQ. V lost 1 base and J 7 bases, leaving 13 bases between the germline ends. CDR3 bases: TGTGCCAGCAGCTTAGTGGCAGGGAATATCGGGGAGCTGTTTTTT. It encodes CASSLVAGNIGELFF.

DNA for the CDR3: TGTGCCAGCAGGGACAGGGCTTCAGATACGCAGTATTTT. Its translation: CASRDRASDTQYF. The chain couples TRBV2 to TRBJ2-3, with 8 bases lining up with TRBD1. This CDR3 is built from 13 residues. Per germline, CDR1 SNHLY and CDR2 FYNNEI. V shed 6 bases, J shed 4 bases, and the junction held 3 bases outside the gene matches.

The genes are TRBV7-2 and TRBJ2-7; 9 nucleotides agree with TRBD2. With V trimmed by 1 base and J by 5 bases, 9 bases remained unmatched. The germline V gene encodes CDR1 SGHTA and CDR2 FQGNSA. The CDR3 loop spans 16 amino acids. The CDR3 sequence is CASSLGLAGYTHEQYF. In DNA form, the CDR3 reads TGTGCCAGCAGCTTAGGGCTAGCGGGATATACCCACGAGCAGTACTTC.

This chain uses TRBV12-5 with TRBJ1-4; 10 positions match TRBD1. The CDR3 is 15 amino acids. Per the germline V gene, CDR1 is LGHNT and CDR2 is FRNRAP. V lost 5 bases, J lost 5 bases, and 5 bases stayed unmatched. CDR3 amino acids: CASGPGTGANEKLFF. In DNA, the CDR3 is TGTGCTAGTGGTCCGGGGACAGGGGCGAATGAAAAACTGTTTTTT.

The V call is TRBV4-3, the J call TRBJ2-2; tentative D call: TRBD2 (6 bases). From germline, CDR1 is LGHNA and CDR2 YSLEER. V was cut by 0 bases and J by 3 bases, with 11 bases left in between. The CDR3 length is 16 residues. CDR3 nucleotide sequence: TGCGCCAGCAGCCAAGATTTCTCGGGGGACACCGGGGAGCTGTTTTTT. Protein sequence: CASSQDFSGDTGELFF.

V gene TRBV7-9 combines with J gene TRBJ2-7; D perhaps matches TRBD1 (5 bases). The CDR3 contains 13 residues. V gave up 7 bases and J gave up 2 bases, with 12 bases separating them. CDR1 and CDR2 (germline): SEHNR, FQNEAQ (reference sequence). CDR3 bases: TGTGCCAGCAATCCAGACAGCACCTACGAGCAGTACTTC. Translated, it gives CASNPDSTYEQYF.

The chain joins TRBV11-2 to TRBJ1-4, with D uncertain. Germline CDR1 SGHAT, CDR2 FQNNGV. Trimming took 2 bases from V and 11 from J, leaving 6 bases between them. The CDR3 covers 11 residues. For the CDR3, the DNA is TGTGCCAGCAGCTTATTCTTGAAACTGTTTTTT. Its protein is CASSLFLKLFF.

This chain connects TRBV7-6 to TRBJ2-7; 8 bases are a match to TRBD2. The V gene end was trimmed by 4 bases and the J gene end by 2 bases; junction bases not matched to a gene: 4. The CDR3 is 14 amino acids. Germline V CDR1 and CDR2: SGHVS, FNYEAQ. The DNA for the CDR3 is TGTGCCAGCAGCTGGGCGGGGGGTACCTACGAGCAGTACTTC. Its protein is CASSWAGGTYEQYF.

This chain joins TRBV18 and TRBJ2-3, with a weak D call TRBD2 (6 bases). The CDR3 totals 11 residues. V lost 3 bases to trimming and J lost 9 bases, with 7 bases between them. Germline V gene data show CDR1 as KGHSH and CDR2 as LQKENI. The CDR3 nucleotides are TGTGCCAGCTCACCGGGGAGGACGCAGTATTTT. Protein: CASSPGRTQYF. The whole variable domain, filled in from reference TRBV18 and TRBJ2-3, reads NAGVMQNPRHLVRRRGQEARLRCSPMKGHSHVYWYRQLPEEGLKFMVYLQKENIIDESGMPKERFSAEFPKEGPSILRIQQVVRGDSAAYFCASSPGRTQYFGPGTRLTVL.

This rearrangement joins TRBV7-2 to TRBJ2-7, with TRBD2 identical over 10 bases. V lost 1 base to trimming and J lost 7 bases; unmatched junction nucleotides: 10. This CDR3 region has 16 residues. Germline V CDR1 and CDR2: SGHTA, FQGNSA. The CDR3 DNA is TGTGCCAGCAGCTTAGAGTTAGCGGGAGGACTACGGGAGCAGTACTTC. This translates into CASSLELAGGLREQYF.

The V gene is TRBV7-8, the J gene TRBJ2-7, with D perhaps matching TRBD2 (6 bases). There are 17 residues in the CDR3. Germline CDR1 is SGHVS and CDR2 is FQNEAQ. V was trimmed by 0 bases and J by 1 base, leaving 16 bases between them. In DNA, the CDR3 is TGTGCCAGCAGCTTAGCTCTTGGGGGGACTCAGTCCTACGAGCAGTACTTC. Protein sequence: CASSLALGGTQSYEQYF.

This rearrangement joins TRBV5-1 to TRBJ2-5; 10 bases are shared with TRBD2. The CDR3 runs 14 residues. V shed 4 bases and J 5 bases; nucleotides not matched to a gene: 5. The germline V gene has CDR1 SGHRS and CDR2 YFSETQ. This CDR3 reads CASSVGTSEETQYF. The CDR3, as DNA: TGCGCCAGCAGCGTCGGGACTAGCGAGGAGACCCAGTACTTC.

This clone turned up a few times. V is TRBV2 and J is TRBJ2-2; 12 bases agree with TRBD2. The V segment lost 6 bases and the J segment 0 bases; nucleotides outside the gene matches: 8. The germline V gene encodes CDR1 SNHLY and CDR2 FYNNEI. The CDR3 is 18 residues long. This CDR3 reads CASRPPSGGESNTGELFF. As DNA, the CDR3 is TGTGCCAGCAGGCCTCCTAGCGGGGGGGAGTCGAACACCGGGGAGCTGTTTTTT.

A single count supports this clone. This chain connects TRBV28 to TRBJ2-7; TRBD2 matches 8 bases. The ends lost 5 bases at V and 1 base at J; junction bases unmatched: 13. Germline lookup yields CDR1 MDHEN and CDR2 SYDVKM. The length of the CDR3 is 17 residues. Here the CDR3 reads CASSRRRSGGTSYEQYF. The CDR3 DNA reads TGTGCCAGCAGTCGACGGCGAAGCGGGGGAACTTCCTACGAGCAGTACTTC.

This sequence joins TRBV6-5 and TRBJ1-2; TRBD1 agrees at 9 bases. This CDR3 comprises 13 residues. Germline lookup yields CDR1 MNHEY and CDR2 SVGAGI. Trimming at V came to 5 bases and at J to 5 bases, leaving 3 bases not matched to a gene. The CDR3 region is CASSTQGAYGYTF. The CDR3 DNA follows: TGTGCCAGCAGTACACAGGGGGCGTATGGCTACACCTTC.

V and J are TRBV7-9 and TRBJ2-3; 7 nucleotides agree with TRBD1. CDR1 and CDR2 from the germline V gene are SEHNR and FQNEAQ (reference sequence). This CDR3 is 16 amino acids long. J was trimmed by 5 bases and V by 11 bases; bases with no gene match: 19. Here the CDR3 reads CALNDKTDREVDTQYF. The CDR3 nucleotides are TGTGCCTTAAACGACAAAACAGACAGGGAAGTAGATACGCAGTATTTT.